The rows below give T cell receptor beta chains drawn from one sample of a study of identical twins. TCRdb processed the 5' RACE reads anew with MiXCR; each CDR3 protein has one entry. This table holds around 1.7 million distinct CDR3 sequences, more than 30% found once. What was sequenced was cord blood. These receptors were taken from a newborn girl in good health. Each CDR3 is given with its conserved first and last residue. The D gene is left open where the match is weak. The size field is filled for only some rows; it gives once, few, many or a size class.

v_call	clone_size	j_call	d_call	cdr3_aa	cdr3_nt
TRBV5-7	.	TRBJ1-4	TRBD1	CASSLGGQGLHEKLFF	TGTGCCAGCAGCTTGGGAGGACAGGGACTTCATGAAAAACTGTTTTTT
TRBV4-2	once	TRBJ2-5	TRBD1	CASSQTGGETQYF	TGTGCCAGCAGCCAGACAGGGGGAGAGACCCAGTACTTC
TRBV7-2	.	TRBJ2-4	.	CASSLRAGTGNFLKNIQYF	TGTGCCAGCAGCTTAAGGGCCGGGACGGGGAATTTTCTGAAAAACATTCAGTACTTC
TRBV20-1	.	TRBJ2-3	.	CSAPRAGATSTDTQYF	TGCAGTGCTCCTCGGGCAGGCGCAACTAGCACAGATACGCAGTATTTT
TRBV20-1	many	TRBJ2-7	TRBD1	CSARAGTASYEQYF	TGCAGTGCTCGAGCCGGGACAGCCTCCTACGAGCAGTACTTC
TRBV20-1	.	TRBJ2-7	.	CSANVLVASYEQYF	TGCAGTGCTAACGTCCTGGTGGCCTCCTACGAGCAGTACTTC
TRBV28	.	TRBJ2-7	.	CASSSWTIYEQYF	TGTGCCAGCAGTTCGTGGACGATCTACGAGCAGTACTTC
TRBV7-2	.	TRBJ2-1	TRBD2	CASSLTGLAGNEQFF	TGTGCCAGCAGCTTAACCGGACTAGCTGGCAATGAGCAGTTCTTC
TRBV28	many	TRBJ1-4	TRBD1	CASTRSGTANEKLFF	TGTGCCAGCACCCGATCAGGGACAGCGAATGAAAAACTGTTTTTT
TRBV12-3/TRBV12-4	few	TRBJ1-5	.	CASSLTGGDNQPQHF	TGTGCCAGCAGCCTGACCGGGGGCGATAATCAGCCCCAGCATTTT
TRBV20-1	.	TRBJ2-4	TRBD1	CSAYSGQGSSWEQYF	TGCAGTGCCTACTCCGGACAGGGGTCATCGTGGGAGCAGTACTTC
TRBV7-2	.	TRBJ1-5	.	CASSLEAGGRQPQHF	TGTGCCAGCAGCTTAGAAGCGGGGGGTAGGCAGCCCCAGCATTTT
TRBV20-1	.	TRBJ2-5	.	CSARITDSGETQYF	TGCAGTGCCAGAATTACAGACAGTGGAGAGACCCAGTACTTC